Below, 27 T cell receptor beta chains from the same sample are listed, as sequenced in a study of low-dose radiotherapy and immunotherapy resistance in tumors. TRAV and TRBV primers primed cDNA for both TCRalpha and TCRbeta. Amplification, which lasted 20 to 25 PCR cycles, used a constant-region primer and V-primer adapter to amplify TCRs. A single record per CDR3 protein comes from TCRdb applying MiXCR to the reads. This sample has around 99,000 distinct CDR3 sequences, with more than 8% found just once. Time point indicated: before trial treatment. This specimen consisted of PBMCs, obtained before treatment. All receptors come from a male donor with prostate cancer.

This clonotype was picked up a small number of times. The V and J genes are TRBV7-2 and TRBJ2-2, with TRBD1 as a possible D gene (6 bases). CDR1 is SGHTA, CDR2 FQGNSA, per germline. The CDR3 contains 14 residues. V lost 3 bases, J lost 6 bases, and 11 bases lay in between. The CDR3 protein is CASSLWGRSGELFF. CDR3 sequence (DNA): TGTGCCAGCAGCTTGTGGGGGCGCTCCGGGGAGCTGTTTTTT.

The table lists this clonotype with many counts. This rearrangement joins TRBV10-3 to TRBJ2-1; TRBD2 aligns across 9 bases. Germline lookup yields CDR1 ENHRY and CDR2 SYGVKD. This CDR3 contains 15 residues. Germline trimming cut 4 bases from V and 7 bases from J; bases unmatched to any gene: 8. CDR3 bases: TGTGCCATCAGTGCAACCGGGACTAGCAGTAATGAGCAGTTCTTC. Its protein is CAISATGTSSNEQFF.

The chain is built from TRBV10-3 and TRBJ1-5; 8 bases match TRBD1. Unmatched junction bases numbered 4, after V lost 0 bases and J lost 6 bases. In germline, CDR1 is ENHRY, CDR2 SYGVKD. This CDR3 has 15 amino acids. The CDR3 loop is CAISESQGAGQPQHF. CDR3 nucleotide sequence: TGTGCCATCAGTGAGTCGCAGGGGGCGGGTCAGCCCCAGCATTTT.

Many counts were recorded for this clonotype. The chain uses TRBV7-9 and TRBJ1-1, with a possible D match to TRBD1 (5 bases). The germline V and J ends were trimmed by 11 bases and 0 bases, with 16 bases remaining between them. CDR1 and CDR2 from the germline V gene are SEHNR and FQNEAQ (reference sequence). The CDR3 runs 14 residues. CDR3 nucleotide sequence: TGTGCCCTTCAACACCGACAGATGAACACTGAAGCTTTCTTT. Protein product: CALQHRQMNTEAFF.

The sample holds many counts of this clonotype. The genes are TRBV30 and TRBJ2-2; 7 positions match TRBD1. There are 18 residues in the CDR3. V lost 0 bases to trimming and J lost 4 bases; unmatched junction nucleotides: 14. The germline V gene has CDR1 GTSNPN and CDR2 SVGIG (reference sequence). CDR3 DNA sequence: TGTGCCTGGAGTGTAGCGCGCCAGGGGTACAGGGGCACCGGGGAGCTGTTTTTT. Amino acids: CAWSVARQGYRGTGELFF.

This clonotype was seen at least ten times. This chain uses TRBV5-1 with TRBJ2-2, with unresolved D. Germline CDR1 SGHRS, CDR2 YFSETQ. The V gene lost 7 bases and the J gene lost 0 bases, with 16 bases spanning the gap. The CDR3 is 16 amino acids. DNA of the CDR3: TGCGCCAGCTCCTCACGCGGAGTTACGAACACCGGGGAGCTGTTTTTT. Translating gives CASSSRGVTNTGELFF. The complete variable domain, with remaining parts taken from reference TRBV5-1 and TRBJ2-2, reads KAGVTQTPRYLIKTRGQQVTLSCSPISGHRSVSWYQQTPGQGLQFLFEYFSETQRNKGNFPGRFSGRQFSNSRSEMNVSTLELGDSALYLCASSSRGVTNTGELFFGEGSRLTVL.

This clonotype showed up many times. The chain joins TRBV24-1 to TRBJ2-2; TRBD1 aligns across 8 bases. Germline V gene data show CDR1 as KGHDR and CDR2 as SFDVKD. This CDR3 is 14 amino acids long. With 8 bases clipped from V and 1 base from J, the junction kept 2 bases outside the gene matches. In DNA, the CDR3 is TGTGCCACCAAAGGGACAGGGAACACCGGGGAGCTGTTTTTT. Its protein is CATKGTGNTGELFF.

This clonotype was detected ten times or more. The chain recombines TRBV28 with TRBJ2-3; 15 bases are shared with TRBD2. Germline V gene lookup returns CDR1 MDHEN and CDR2 SYDVKM. This CDR3 has 20 residues. V lost 1 base to trimming and J lost 3 bases; unmatched junction nucleotides: 11. The CDR3 protein is CASSLSWTSGRVYLTDTQYF. The CDR3, as DNA: TGTGCCAGCAGTTTATCTTGGACTAGCGGGAGGGTGTACCTAACAGATACGCAGTATTTT.

V gene TRBV20-1 combines with J gene TRBJ2-2; 8 bases agree with TRBD2. This CDR3 is built from 14 residues. Germline CDR1 and CDR2: DFQATT and SNEGSKA (reference sequence). The junction had 9 bases not matched to a gene; V was cut back by 7 bases and J by 5 bases. The CDR3 nucleotides read TGCAGTGTCATCTCCCCTAGCGGGACCGGGGAGCTGTTTTTT. Amino acid sequence: CSVISPSGTGELFF.

This clonotype showed up many times. This sequence joins TRBV6-6 and TRBJ1-6; 8 nucleotides line up with TRBD1. Germline lookup yields CDR1 MNHNY and CDR2 SVGAGI (reference sequence). The junction had 7 bases not matched to a gene; V was cut back by 5 bases and J by 7 bases. The CDR3 runs to 15 residues. The CDR3 coding sequence is TGTGCCAGCAGTGGACCTCGGACAGGGAATTCACCCCTCCACTTT. Translation: CASSGPRTGNSPLHF.

This clonotype was observed at least ten times. The gene calls are TRBV30 and TRBJ1-5; TRBD1 matches at 9 bases. Germline CDR1 reads GTSNPN; CDR2 reads SVGIG (reference sequence). The CDR3 is made up of 18 amino acids. V dropped 2 bases and J dropped 2; count of bases not matched to a gene: 13. CDR3 in DNA: TGTGCCTGGAGTAGAACGGGACAGGGTGGGTCTGGCAATCAGCCCCAGCATTTT. It codes for CAWSRTGQGGSGNQPQHF.

This clonotype was observed many times. The chain joins TRBV30 to TRBJ2-7; perhaps TRBD2 as D (6 bases). V was cut by 3 bases and J by 4 bases, with 13 bases left in between. This CDR3 spans 13 amino acids. Germline values: CDR1 GTSNPN, CDR2 SVGIG (reference sequence). This CDR3 reads CAWRGLGTYEQYF. CDR3 sequence (DNA): TGTGCCTGGAGGGGACTGGGTACGTACGAGCAGTACTTC.

Ten or more counts support this clonotype. The V call is TRBV20-1, the J call TRBJ1-5; possible D gene TRBD1, 6 bases. The CDR3 sequence is 13 residues long. Trimming pared 3 bases from V and 7 bases from J, leaving 13 bases between. CDR1 is DFQATT and CDR2 is SNEGSKA in the germline V gene (reference sequence). The CDR3 loop is CSASAGAGQPQHF. The CDR3 region has the DNA TGCAGTGCTAGTGCAGGGGCCGGGCAGCCCCAGCATTTT.

This clonotype has ten or more counts. The rearrangement joins TRBV28 to TRBJ2-1; D uncertain. This CDR3 is built from 16 residues. Germline CDR1 MDHEN, CDR2 SYDVKM. Trimming shortened V by 2 bases and J by 8 bases, and 19 bases separated the two germline ends. The CDR3: CASSLGLGKVKDEQFF. The CDR3 bases are TGTGCCAGCAGTTTAGGTCTGGGGAAAGTAAAGGATGAGCAGTTCTTC.

Many counts were recorded for this clonotype. The chain combines TRBV10-3 with TRBJ2-1; TRBD2 matches 8 bases. Germline lookup yields CDR1 ENHRY and CDR2 SYGVKD. The CDR3 length is 16 residues. Unmatched junction bases numbered 7, after V lost 0 bases and J lost 6 bases. Here the CDR3 reads CAISESVGGRTNEQFF. For the CDR3, the DNA is TGTGCCATCAGTGAGTCCGTTGGCGGGAGGACCAATGAGCAGTTCTTC.

This clonotype was counted ten times or more. The chain carries TRBV5-1 and TRBJ2-1, with TRBD2 matching over 7 bases. The CDR3 totals 17 residues. Germline V gene data show CDR1 as SGHRS and CDR2 as YFSETQ. The ends lost 5 bases at V and 0 bases at J; junction bases unmatched: 11. As DNA, the CDR3 is TGCGCCAGCAGTTCCCACGGACTAGGCCGCTCCTACAATGAGCAGTTCTTC. Translating gives CASSSHGLGRSYNEQFF.

This clonotype occurred many times. The gene calls are TRBV19 and TRBJ2-6; D ambiguous. Per the germline V gene, CDR1 is LNHDA and CDR2 is SQIVND (reference sequence). The CDR3 is 14 amino acids. The V end was cut by 8 bases, the J end by 0 bases, with 8 bases between. CDR3 in DNA: TGTGCCAGTTACAGCCGCTCTGGGGCCAACGTCCTGACTTTC. Amino acid sequence: CASYSRSGANVLTF.

The table lists this clonotype with many counts. This chain links TRBV28 with TRBJ2-3, with a tentative D call TRBD2 (5 bases). This CDR3 is built from 18 residues. CDR1 MDHEN and CDR2 SYDVKM come from the germline V gene. Trimming cost V 10 bases and J 0 bases, with 26 bases left between them. The chain's CDR3 is CATKSSGGLITSTDTQYF. The CDR3 nucleotides are TGTGCCACAAAATCGAGTGGAGGCCTTATTACTAGCACAGATACGCAGTATTTT.

There are many counts of this clonotype. The chain couples TRBV7-9 to TRBJ1-1; no firm D call. Germline-derived CDR1 and CDR2 are SEHNR and FQNEAQ (reference sequence). CDR3 length: 8 residues. CDR3 bases: TGTGGTTCGGGTGAAGCTTTCTTT. It specifies CGSGEAFF.

This clonotype was counted many times. The gene calls are TRBV20-1 and TRBJ2-7, with 10 bases matching TRBD1. After removal of 0 bases from V and 3 bases from J, the junction contained 11 bases not matched to a gene. CDR1 DFQATT and CDR2 SNEGSKA come from the germline V gene (reference sequence). This CDR3 is 17 amino acids long. CDR3 sequence: CSARDAIGQGVIYEQYF. The CDR3 DNA follows: TGCAGTGCTAGAGACGCCATCGGACAGGGGGTAATCTACGAGCAGTACTTC.

This clonotype was seen repeatedly, ten times or more. This chain uses TRBV19 with TRBJ2-4; D may be TRBD2 (6 bases). Germline CDR1 and CDR2: LNHDA and SQIVND (reference sequence). Trimming stripped 5 bases from V and 16 bases from J, with 15 bases between. This CDR3 is 11 amino acids long. The CDR3 loop is CASSVGTYSYF. CDR3 in DNA: TGTGCCAGTAGTGTCGGGACTTACAGTTACTTC.

This clonotype was seen many times. This chain connects TRBV5-5 to TRBJ2-6; 8 nucleotides match TRBD1. With V trimmed by 0 bases and J by 4 bases, 9 bases remained unmatched. Germline CDR1 reads SGHKS; CDR2 reads YYEKEE (reference sequence). The CDR3 extends over 18 amino acids. The CDR3 sequence: CASSLDAGGLIGANVLTF. The CDR3 nucleotides read TGTGCCAGCAGCTTGGATGCAGGGGGCTTGATCGGGGCCAACGTCCTGACTTTC.

This clonotype has ten or more counts. The chain joins TRBV7-9 to TRBJ2-1; perhaps TRBD2 as D (5 bases). The CDR3 extends over 14 amino acids. The germline V gene encodes CDR1 SEHNR and CDR2 FQNEAQ (reference sequence). The ends were cut back, 1 base at V and 5 bases at J, with 9 bases in the middle. CDR3 region: CASSLEASHNEQFF. The CDR3 coding sequence is TGTGCCAGCAGCTTAGAGGCTAGCCACAATGAGCAGTTCTTC.

This clonotype came up many times. The chain carries TRBV6-5 and TRBJ2-1; 8 bases are shared with TRBD2. The CDR3 contains 14 residues. In germline, CDR1 is MNHEY, CDR2 SVGAGI. V dropped 5 bases and J dropped 1; count of bases not matched to a gene: 1. CDR3 nucleotides: TGTGCCAGCAGTAGCGGGAGTTCCTACAATGAGCAGTTCTTC. Protein product: CASSSGSSYNEQFF.

Many counts were recorded for this clonotype. The chain employs TRBV6-6 and TRBJ1-3; D is perhaps TRBD1 (6 bases). V was trimmed by 2 bases and J by 0 bases, leaving 11 bases between them. The CDR3 consists of 16 residues. Germline assignment: CDR1 MNHNY and CDR2 SVGAGI (reference sequence). CDR3 loop: CASSYGDKSSGNTIYF. The CDR3 region has the DNA TGTGCCAGCAGTTACGGGGACAAAAGCTCTGGAAACACCATATATTTT.

This clonotype occurred many times. The V gene is TRBV5-1, the J gene TRBJ2-1; TRBD1 or TRBD2 may be the D gene (6 bases each). Germline CDR1 reads SGHRS; CDR2 reads YFSETQ. The germline V and J ends were trimmed by 4 bases and 9 bases, with 14 bases remaining between them. This CDR3 spans 13 amino acids. The CDR3 DNA reads TGCGCCAGCAGCGTGACCAGGGGAGGTGAGCAGTTCTTC. This encodes CASSVTRGGEQFF.

This chain joins TRBV5-4 and TRBJ2-1, with a possible D match to TRBD1 (6 bases). Trimming took off 0 bases at V and 7 bases at J, with 17 bases between the two ends. The CDR3 loop spans 16 amino acids. The germline CDR1 and CDR2 sequences are SGHNT and YYREEE (reference sequence). This CDR3 reads CASSLGPGQGRNEQFF. The DNA for the CDR3 is TGTGCCAGCAGCTTGGGTCCGGGACAAGGCCGTAATGAGCAGTTCTTC. Based on the CDR3 plus reference TRBV5-4 and TRBJ2-1, the full variable domain is ETGVTQSPTHLIKTRGQQVTLRCSSQSGHNTVSWYQQALGQGPQFIFQYYREEENGRGNFPPRFSGLQFPNYSSELNVNALELDDSALYLCASSLGPGQGRNEQFFGPGTRLTVL.